The present TCR beta chain was sequenced within a study of blood T cell repertoires in COVID-19. As for the study in general: The origin of the acute and convalescent COVID-19 samples was the United States, Italy and Spain. T cells, B-cell-depleted T cells, or PBMCs provided the cDNA or gDNA that served as material.

In the original processing: Reference gene primer amplification gave estimated nucleated cell counts. Sequenced by immunoSEQ multiplex PCR; TCRdb stores in-frame clones only, minus some. V and J calls and clone size come straight from that table; D and trimming were deduced from the DNA. The table shows 85,000 to 90,000 clones, with under 95% occurring only once. V lost 1 base and J 5 bases, leaving 5 bases between the germline ends. CDR1 SGHTA and CDR2 FQGNSA come from the germline V gene. CDR3 length: 12 amino acids. V usage is TRBV7-2 and J usage is TRBJ1-1; no definite D call. The receptor's source is a human donor with active COVID-19. The donor label of this sample is uncertain. Specimen: peripheral blood. As DNA, the CDR3 is TGTGCCAGCAGCTTAGTTAGAACTGAAGCTTTCTTT. Encoded protein: CASSLVRTEAFF.